This T cell receptor beta chain was sequenced for a study of CD8 T cells in ankylosing spondylitis. Broader study findings: Among TCR beta sequences, a motif of eight or nine highly homologous variants appeared characteristic of ankylosing spondylitis blood.

TCRdb used MiXCR to reprocess the 5' RACE reads, holding one entry per CDR3 protein. Among more than 600,000 distinct CDR3 sequences listed, 15% to 20% were seen once. V dropped 2 bases and J dropped 1 base, with 9 bases sitting between them. CDR3 length: 15 amino acids. This clonotype was observed at least ten times. Its target is unknown. This TCR was recovered from a male donor with ankylosing spondylitis. What was sequenced was blood, either unsorted or a sorted T cell fraction (not recorded which). The gene calls are TRBV12-3 or TRBV12-4 and TRBJ2-1; D remains unclear. In DNA, the CDR3 is TGTGCCAGCAGTTTAAGGGTGGCGTCCTACAATGAGCAGTTCTTC. It translates to CASSLRVASYNEQFF.